The sequence of this T cell receptor beta chain was determined in a study of control samples from healthy donors and cancer patients (dated by TCRdb to about 2020). Library preparation was by the immunoSEQ multiplex PCR assay. TCRdb stores this immuneACCESS table with in-frame sequences only. Part of the clones is absent; in the studies checked, under half of the shortfall reflects unresolved V genes, and no reason is known for the rest. For this sample there are about 140,000 clones; roughly 90% appear just once. The ten largest account for roughly 10% of the sample. This clone was detected only once. No cognate antigen has been identified for it. No base-level quality is on record; no much larger clone is a single base apart. From a lookup of the germline V gene, CDR1 and CDR2 are ENHRY and SYGVKD. Counted from cysteine to phenylalanine, this CDR3 has 18 amino acids. Only the CDR3 DNA stays, 54 bases, in frame from base 1. V is cut by 0 bases and J by 4 bases, and the space between the germline ends is 21 bases.

The sequencing sample was made of blood. The chain uses TRBV10-3 and TRBJ1-2; TRBD1 is a weak D gene call, 5 bases matching. The clonotype was recovered from a man under 40 in good health. The CDR3 corresponds to CAISESVLTTRALYGYTF. At the DNA level, the sequence is TGTGCCATCAGTGAGTCAGTCTTAACGACCAGGGCCCTCTATGGCTACACCTTC.